The sequence of this TCR beta chain was determined in a study of blood T cell repertoires in COVID-19. As for the study in general: Samples taken during acute and convalescent COVID-19 were collected in the United States, Italy and Spain. The cDNA or gDNA used as material had been derived from T cells, B-cell-depleted T cells, or PBMCs.

Sequenced by immunoSEQ multiplex PCR; TCRdb stores in-frame clones only, minus some. Found here are 150,000 to 200,000 clones, roughly 88% of them singletons; the top ten hold around 6.7%. Individuals aged about 18 to 100 years were recruited from 24 US areas. Two negative PCRs, clearance, or symptom resolution were required of recovered Cohort 3 donors. Germline-derived CDR1 and CDR2 are LNHDA and SQIVND (reference sequence). V trimming: 4 bases; J trimming: 7 bases; junction bases outside the gene matches: 11. The CDR3 length is 16 residues. The source material was PBMCs or T cells enriched from blood (not recorded which). This receptor was taken from a woman aged 50 to 60 who had recovered from COVID-19. This chain joins TRBV19 and TRBJ2-7; 12 nucleotides align to TRBD1. The CDR3 region is CASSNWKGQGAGEQYF. CDR3 DNA: TGTGCCAGTAGTAACTGGAAGGGACAGGGGGCTGGGGAGCAGTACTTC.